The 32 T cell receptor beta chains presented below share a single source sample, sequenced in a study of beta chain features in type 1 diabetes. As every portion of the isolated RNA was reverse transcribed, the sequencing read expressed TCRB transcripts. Clones were sequenced by immunoSEQ multiplex PCR, and TCRdb holds only the in-frame ones, with some missing. This table holds about 370,000 clones, less than 15% found once. Material: naive CD4+ T cells from blood. All receptors come from a woman under 30 in good health.

This clone came up once. The germline gene is not matched at one end of the junction; a read error may be the cause. The V call is TRBV7-7, the J call TRBJ2-5, with 10 nucleotides matching TRBD2. Germline V gene sequence: CDR1 SSHAT, CDR2 FNYEAQ (reference sequence). This CDR3 comprises 15 residues. The CDR3 DNA is TGTGCTAGCAGCTTTACTAGCGGGGCAGGAGAGACCCAGTACTTC. Translating it yields CASSFTSGAGETQYF.

This clone was seen a handful of times. The chain is built from TRBV10-3 and TRBJ2-3, with 7 bases lining up with TRBD1. The V segment lost 2 bases and the J segment 5 bases; nucleotides outside the gene matches: 7. Looked up from germline, CDR1 is ENHRY and CDR2 is SYGVKD. This CDR3 region has 15 residues. CDR3 residues: CAISEGSTGVDTQYF. As DNA, the CDR3 is TGTGCCATCAGTGAGGGATCAACAGGGGTAGATACGCAGTATTTT.

This chain connects TRBV29-1 to TRBJ2-4, with 8 bases lining up with TRBD1. This CDR3 comprises 12 residues. V lost 7 bases, J lost 2 bases, and 1 base stayed unmatched. Germline V gene lookup returns CDR1 SQVTM and CDR2 ANQGSEA. CDR3 sequence: CSGQGTKNIQYF. CDR3 coding DNA: TGCAGCGGACAGGGGACCAAAAACATTCAGTACTTC. The full variable domain, its missing parts supplied by reference TRBV29-1 and TRBJ2-4, is SAVISQKPSRDICQRGTSLTIQCQVDSQVTMMFWYRQQPGQSLTLIATANQGSEATYESGFVIDKFPISRPNLTFSTLTVSNMSPEDSSIYLCSGQGTKNIQYFGAGTRLSVL.

The chain links TRBV27 to TRBJ2-2, with D tentatively TRBD1 (6 bases). The CDR3 loop spans 14 amino acids. Germline V gene lookup returns CDR1 MNHEY and CDR2 SMNVEV (reference sequence). V gave up 11 bases and J gave up 4 bases, with 17 bases separating them. The CDR3 spells CACWTGHSTGELFF. DNA for the CDR3: TGTGCCTGCTGGACGGGACACTCCACCGGGGAGCTGTTTTTT.

This clone came up a few times. V usage is TRBV7-8 and J usage is TRBJ2-7; D perhaps matches TRBD2 (5 bases). This CDR3 has 14 residues. CDR1 and CDR2 from the germline V gene are SGHVS and FQNEAQ. Trimming removed 3 bases from V and 2 bases from J, with 11 bases in between. The CDR3 DNA reads TGTGCCAGCAGCTTGGGAGCTCCCCCCTACGAGCAGTACTTC. Protein sequence: CASSLGAPPYEQYF.

The rearrangement joins TRBV28 to TRBJ2-7, with D perhaps matching TRBD1 (6 bases). Trimming took 3 bases from V and 0 from J, leaving 15 bases between them. This CDR3 is 16 amino acids long. Germline V gives CDR1 MDHEN, CDR2 SYDVKM. CDR3 region: CASSLKYRAYSYEQYF. CDR3 nucleotide sequence: TGTGCCAGCAGTTTGAAATACAGGGCGTACTCCTACGAGCAGTACTTC.

The V gene is TRBV6-5, the J gene TRBJ2-7, with D maybe TRBD1 (6 bases). The germline V gene has CDR1 MNHEY and CDR2 SVGAGI. Trimming took 0 bases from V and 3 from J, leaving 15 bases between them. This CDR3 region has 16 residues. CDR3 sequence (DNA): TGTGCCAGCAGTTACTCGACGCTTGGGGGCTACTACGAGCAGTACTTC. Amino acids: CASSYSTLGGYYEQYF.

In this sample, this clone turned up a few times. The chain carries TRBV4-1 and TRBJ2-1, with TRBD2 identical over 9 bases. CDR3 length: 19 amino acids. Germline lookup yields CDR1 MGHRA and CDR2 YSYEKL. Trimming cost V 0 bases and J 4 bases; bases outside gene matches: 13. The CDR3 loop is CASSQDEKTSGLLYNEQFF. For the CDR3, the DNA is TGCGCCAGCAGCCAAGATGAAAAGACTAGCGGATTGCTTTACAATGAGCAGTTCTTC.

This clone was detected only a few times. J is TRBJ1-5 and V is TRBV30, with D perhaps TRBD1 (6 bases). Trimming took off 5 bases at V and 9 bases at J, with 17 bases between the two ends. From germline, CDR1 is GTSNPN and CDR2 SVGIG (reference sequence). The CDR3 spans 13 residues. CDR3 protein: CAWSPTGERPQHF. The CDR3 DNA sequence: TGTGCCTGGTCCCCGACAGGAGAGAGGCCCCAGCATTTT.

The table lists this clone with a few counts. The chain links TRBV6-6 to TRBJ2-5; a possible D gene is TRBD1 (6 bases). Between the trimmed V and J ends, which lost 2 bases and 11 bases, there was a span of 18 bases. The CDR3 totals 14 residues. CDR1 MNHNY and CDR2 SVGAGI come from the germline V gene (reference sequence). CDR3 bases: TGTGCCAGCAGTTACGTAGGGGGTGAGACGGGGCAGTACTTC. It translates to CASSYVGGETGQYF.

This clone was seen more than once but under ten times. This chain connects TRBV7-9 to TRBJ2-1; 8 nucleotides line up with TRBD2. This CDR3 contains 16 residues. Losses at the gene ends were 0 bases for V and 7 bases for J; bases not matched to a gene: 8. Germline lookup yields CDR1 SEHNR and CDR2 FQNEAQ (reference sequence). Here the CDR3 reads CASSLAMSGRRNEQFF. In DNA form, the CDR3 reads TGTGCCAGCAGCTTAGCGATGAGCGGGAGAAGGAATGAGCAGTTCTTC.

About this clone: The identical CDR3 is also encoded by other nucleotide sequences in the sample. The chain couples TRBV7-9 to TRBJ2-1; 10 nucleotides align to TRBD2. Germline values: CDR1 SEHNR, CDR2 FQNEAQ (reference sequence). With 2 bases clipped from V and 4 bases from J, the junction kept 2 bases outside the gene matches. This CDR3 is built from 15 residues. CDR3 coding DNA: TGTGCCAGCAGCTTAAGCGGGAGGGGATACAATGAGCAGTTCTTC. Amino acid sequence: CASSLSGRGYNEQFF.

The chain is built from TRBV28 and TRBJ2-2, with a weak D call TRBD1 (6 bases). Trimming left V 6 bases short and J 2 bases short, with 13 bases between. CDR1 MDHEN and CDR2 SYDVKM come from the germline V gene. CDR3 length: 15 residues. The CDR3 reads CASRPGAANTGELFF. The DNA of the CDR3 is TGTGCCAGCAGGCCAGGGGCGGCTAACACCGGGGAGCTGTTTTTT.

In nucleotides, the CDR3 is TGCGCCAGCAGCCAAGATCAGGGAACTAATGAAAAACTGTTTTTT. The encoded protein is CASSQDQGTNEKLFF. The V and J genes are TRBV4-3 and TRBJ1-4; D perhaps matches TRBD1 (5 bases). The V gene's germline CDR1 is LGHNA and CDR2 YSLEER. The CDR3 has 15 amino acids. V lost 0 bases, J lost 1 base, and 6 bases lay in between.

There are a few counts of this clone. The chain links TRBV14 to TRBJ1-2; maybe TRBD1 (6 bases). Per the germline V gene, CDR1 is SGHDN and CDR2 is FVKESK. The CDR3 runs 13 residues. V lost 1 base and J lost 7, with 10 bases in between. The CDR3: CASSQVGGLGYTF. The CDR3 nucleotides read TGTGCCAGCAGCCAAGTGGGGGGGCTTGGCTACACCTTC.

V is TRBV20-1 and J is TRBJ1-1; D call uncertain. Per germline, CDR1 DFQATT and CDR2 SNEGSKA (reference sequence). This CDR3 comprises 11 residues. Trimming shortened V by 1 base and J by 11 bases, and 11 bases separated the two germline ends. CDR3 sequence reads: CSARVVGSAFF. CDR3 DNA sequence: TGCAGTGCTAGAGTTGTCGGGAGCGCTTTCTTT.

The gene calls are TRBV9 and TRBJ2-3; the match to TRBD2 covers 8 bases. The J segment lost 1 base and the V segment lost 0 bases, leaving 4 bases of the junction unmatched. CDR3 length: 16 amino acids. In germline, CDR1 is SGDLS, CDR2 YYNGEE. The CDR3 sequence is CASSVARAGGTDTQYF. In DNA form, the CDR3 reads TGTGCCAGCAGCGTAGCAAGAGCGGGAGGCACAGATACGCAGTATTTT.

This clone came up a few times. The chain has TRBV13 and TRBJ2-2; a possible D gene is TRBD2 (5 bases). Between the trimmed V and J ends, which lost 5 bases and 3 bases, there was a span of 7 bases. Germline loops: CDR1 PRHDT, CDR2 FYEKMQ (reference sequence). The CDR3 is 13 amino acids. CDR3 in DNA: TGTGCCAGCAGCACGGGGTACACCGGGGAGCTGTTTTTT. Translating it yields CASSTGYTGELFF. The entire variable domain, with the rest obtained from reference TRBV13 and TRBJ2-2, is as follows: AAGVIQSPRHLIKEKRETATLKCYPIPRHDTVYWYQQGPGQDPQFLISFYEKMQSDKGSIPDRFSAQQFSDYHSELNMSSLELGDSALYFCASSTGYTGELFFGEGSRLTVL.

The V and J genes are TRBV25-1 and TRBJ1-2, with D unresolved. V was cut by 4 bases and J by 4 bases, with 10 bases left in between. The CDR3 extends over 13 amino acids. Germline lookup yields CDR1 MGHDK and CDR2 SYGVNS. For the CDR3, the DNA is TGTGCCAGCAGTGGCCGGGTCTCCTATGGCTACACCTTC. Translating gives CASSGRVSYGYTF.

This clone was counted a few times. The chain joins TRBV29-1 to TRBJ2-1, with 10 bases fitting TRBD1. CDR1 is SQVTM, CDR2 ANQGSEA, per germline. The CDR3 extends over 13 amino acids. The CDR3 coding sequence is TGCAGTGACCGGGACAGGGGATACAATGAGCAGTTCTTC. Amino acid sequence: CSDRDRGYNEQFF.

The chain combines TRBV23-1 with TRBJ2-2; maybe TRBD2 (5 bases). TRBV23-1 is placed among ORFs of uncertain function. With 4 bases removed from V and 2 bases from J, the gap between germline ends came to 11 bases. The CDR3 runs 15 residues. The chain's CDR3 is CASSRRRPNTGELFF. CDR3 DNA: TGCGCCAGCAGTCGGAGGAGACCAAACACCGGGGAGCTGTTTTTT.

This clone showed up just a few times. The rearrangement uses TRBV20-1 and TRBJ1-1; 8 bases are shared with TRBD1. Germline V gene sequence: CDR1 DFQATT, CDR2 SNEGSKA (reference sequence). The CDR3 runs 11 residues. V was clipped by 4 bases and J by 11 bases; unmatched bases: 6. The CDR3 region is CSAMDRDPAFF. CDR3 DNA: TGCAGTGCTATGGACAGGGACCCCGCTTTCTTT.

A few counts support this clone. The J gene is TRBJ2-5, the V gene TRBV18; D uncertain. Between the trimmed V and J ends, which lost 3 bases and 4 bases, there was a span of 9 bases. The CDR3 extends over 13 amino acids. In germline, CDR1 is KGHSH, CDR2 LQKENI. The CDR3 nucleotides read TGTGCCAGCTCACCCCTCTCTTCAGAGACCCAGTACTTC. Protein product: CASSPLSSETQYF.

This clone was found a few times. The rearrangement uses TRBV7-9 and TRBJ2-3; TRBD1 is a possible D gene (5 bases). From germline, CDR1 is SEHNR and CDR2 FQNEAQ (reference sequence). Deletions cut 3 bases from V and 2 bases from J, with 9 bases between. This CDR3 has 14 amino acids. Here the CDR3 reads CASSFDSTTDTQYF. CDR3 DNA: TGTGCCAGCAGCTTTGACAGCACCACAGATACGCAGTATTTT.

V and J are TRBV6-5 and TRBJ1-1; 9 bases are shared with TRBD1. The CDR3 has 13 residues. Germline V gene sequence: CDR1 MNHEY, CDR2 SVGAGI. Trimming at V came to 5 bases and at J to 5 bases, leaving 3 bases not matched to a gene. The CDR3 sequence is CASSGQGRTEAFF. The DNA for the CDR3 is TGTGCCAGCAGTGGACAGGGGAGGACTGAAGCTTTCTTT.

The chain has TRBV28 and TRBJ2-1; 7 bases map to TRBD1. The germline V gene encodes CDR1 MDHEN and CDR2 SYDVKM. CDR3 length equals 15 residues. J was trimmed by 2 bases and V by 3 bases; bases with no gene match: 4. The CDR3 DNA sequence: TGTGCCAGCAGTTTGGGGCAGGGGGCCTACAATGAGCAGTTCTTC. Translating it yields CASSLGQGAYNEQFF.

In this sample, this clone turned up a few times. The chain combines TRBV6-1 with TRBJ2-1; 7 positions match TRBD2. V lost 2 bases to trimming and J lost 2 bases; unmatched junction nucleotides: 3. The V gene's germline CDR1 is MNHNS and CDR2 SASEGT. This CDR3 has 15 amino acids. The CDR3 sequence: CASSELGGTYNEQFF. CDR3 nucleotide sequence: TGTGCCAGCAGTGAATTGGGGGGGACCTACAATGAGCAGTTCTTC.

On this clone itself: The conserved closing phenylalanine or tryptophan is absent in this CDR3, likely reflecting a read error. The DNA is omitted, as the CDR3 cannot be located on it reliably, and the CDR3 follows TCRdb's listing. The chain is built from TRBV5-4 and TRBJ2-7; the table assigns TRBD2, which was not confirmed against the DNA. Inclusive of both ends, the CDR3 amounts to 12 amino acids. From germline, CDR1 is SGHNT and CDR2 YYREEE (reference sequence). This chain's CDR3 is CASSKPGLAPVL.

The sample holds a few counts of this clone. This chain joins TRBV5-1 and TRBJ2-1; 8 positions agree with TRBD2. With V trimmed by 4 bases and J by 7 bases, 13 bases remained unmatched. This CDR3 is 16 amino acids long. CDR1 is SGHRS, CDR2 YFSETQ, per germline. CDR3 sequence: CASSPGGITEINEQFF. CDR3 DNA: TGCGCCAGCAGCCCGGGAGGGATAACCGAAATTAATGAGCAGTTCTTC.

The chain employs TRBV5-1 and TRBJ1-1; tentative D call: TRBD1 (6 bases). The germline V and J ends were trimmed by 1 base and 4 bases, with 11 bases remaining between them. The CDR3 totals 14 residues. Per germline, CDR1 SGHRS and CDR2 YFSETQ. As DNA, the CDR3 is TGCGCCAGCAGCTTGTATGGGGGCGGCACTGAAGCTTTCTTT. Translated: CASSLYGGGTEAFF.

The chain joins TRBV29-1 to TRBJ1-3; D not resolved. Germline lookup yields CDR1 SQVTM and CDR2 ANQGSEA. CDR3 length: 11 residues. Trimming shortened V by 4 bases and J by 4 bases, and 5 bases separated the two germline ends. CDR3 loop: CSVGRGNTIYF. CDR3 in DNA: TGCAGCGTTGGCAGAGGAAACACCATATATTTT.

The chain combines TRBV18 with TRBJ2-1; 14 bases map to TRBD2. Trimming took 0 bases from V and 9 from J; bases not matched to a gene: 7. This CDR3 is 17 amino acids long. Germline V gene data show CDR1 as KGHSH and CDR2 as LQKENI. CDR3 DNA sequence: TGTGCCAGCTCACCACCGTCCGGGACTAGCGGGAGACGTGAGCAGTTCTTC. Translating it yields CASSPPSGTSGRREQFF. Looking up the rest from reference TRBV18 and TRBJ2-1 gives the full variable domain: NAGVMQNPRHLVRRRGQEARLRCSPMKGHSHVYWYRQLPEEGLKFMVYLQKENIIDESGMPKERFSAEFPKEGPSILRIQQVVRGDSAAYFCASSPPSGTSGRREQFFGPGTRLTVL.